This TCR beta chain was sequenced during a study of T cell repertoires in ileal Crohn's disease. The wider study: Operated complications were stricturing disease (approximately 61%) and penetrating disease (around 39%). About half received postoperative treatment, some 10 with thiopurines and about 20 anti-TNF.

The CDR3 runs to 14 residues. The germline V gene encodes CDR1 MNHNY and CDR2 SVGAGI (reference sequence). Trimming removed 7 bases from V and 3 bases from J; junction bases left unmatched: 7. Profiled with immunoSEQ multiplex PCR; TCRdb holds only in-frame clones, not every one. The sample lists approximately 15,000 clones, 80% occurring once. The sample consisted of ileal tissue. The TCR comes from an adult with Crohn's disease. V usage is TRBV6-6 and J usage is TRBJ1-2, with 8 bases lining up with TRBD1. In nucleotides, the CDR3 is TGTGCCAGCACTCCGGACAGGGTCGACTATGGCTACACCTTC. This encodes CASTPDRVDYGYTF.